The 26 T cell receptor beta chains below all came from one sample that was sequenced in a study of blood T cell repertoires in COVID-19. Clones were read by immunoSEQ multiplex PCR, and TCRdb kept only the in-frame ones, dropping some. Of 84,000 or so clones in the sample, 83% were seen once. Sequencing was carried out using peripheral blood. Source of these receptors: a woman older than 75 with acute or convalescent COVID-19.

The chain links TRBV12-3 or TRBV12-4 to TRBJ2-3, with D unresolved. The V end lost 7 bases, the J end lost 6 bases, and 14 bases lay between the germline ends. This CDR3 contains 13 residues. In DNA, the CDR3 is TGTGCCAGCACCCCAAGCTTGATGGATACGCAGTATTTT. Encoded protein: CASTPSLMDTQYF.

The V call is TRBV2, the J call TRBJ2-7, with 12 bases fitting TRBD1. Germline V lookup: CDR1 SNHLY, CDR2 FYNNEI. CDR3 length equals 14 residues. With 7 bases clipped from V and 7 bases from J, the junction kept 8 bases outside the gene matches. The CDR3: CASIPGQGAREQYF. For the CDR3, the DNA is TGTGCCAGCATTCCGGGACAGGGGGCAAGAGAGCAGTACTTC.

This sequence joins TRBV18 and TRBJ2-7, with D tentatively TRBD1 (5 bases). This CDR3 region has 14 residues. The V gene lost 0 bases and the J gene lost 5 bases, with 11 bases spanning the gap. The germline gives CDR1 KGHSH, CDR2 LQKENI. For the CDR3, the DNA is TGTGCCAGCTCACCACCGCAGGGCGTGGACGAGCAGTACTTC. Translating it yields CASSPPQGVDEQYF. The whole variable domain, remainder taken from reference TRBV18 and TRBJ2-7, is NAGVMQNPRHLVRRRGQEARLRCSPMKGHSHVYWYRQLPEEGLKFMVYLQKENIIDESGMPKERFSAEFPKEGPSILRIQQVVRGDSAAYFCASSPPQGVDEQYFGPGTRLTVT.

A few counts support this clone. V usage is TRBV11-2 and J usage is TRBJ2-7; no clear D. CDR3 size: 11 residues. V lost 2 bases and J lost 6, with 5 bases in between. Germline CDR1 and CDR2: SGHAT and FQNNGV. CDR3 protein: CASSLQREQYF. CDR3 coding DNA: TGTGCCAGCAGCTTACAGCGCGAGCAGTACTTC.

The chain recombines TRBV12-3 or TRBV12-4 with TRBJ1-2; TRBD1 might be the D (6 bases). CDR3 length: 13 residues. The V and J ends lost 4 bases and 7 bases respectively, with 13 bases between them. CDR3 sequence: CASSSQGSAGYTF. CDR3 DNA sequence: TGTGCCAGCAGTTCACAGGGTAGTGCTGGCTACACCTTC.

J is TRBJ1-1 and V is TRBV28; D is undetermined. This CDR3 spans 12 amino acids. In germline, CDR1 is MDHEN, CDR2 SYDVKM. The V end lost 2 bases, the J end lost 5 bases, and 6 bases lay between the germline ends. The CDR3 nucleotides are TGTGCCAGCAGTTTAACGGGGACTGAAGCTTTCTTT. Amino acid sequence: CASSLTGTEAFF.

The CDR3 protein is CASSLRVSGANVLTF. The CDR3 nucleotides read TGTGCCAGCAGCTTAAGAGTCTCTGGGGCCAACGTCCTGACTTTC. The chain is built from TRBV7-3 and TRBJ2-6; D uncertain. This CDR3 is 15 amino acids long. CDR1 is SGHTA and CDR2 is FQGTGA in the germline V gene. Trimming stripped 1 base from V and 0 bases from J, with 4 bases between.

The chain couples TRBV15 to TRBJ2-2, with 10 positions matching TRBD2. The CDR3 runs 16 residues. V shed 1 base and J 7 bases; nucleotides not matched to a gene: 6. Germline lookup yields CDR1 LNHNV and CDR2 YYDKDF (reference sequence). CDR3 DNA sequence: TGTGCCACCAGCAGAGGCCTAGCGGGAGCGGGCGGGGAGCTGTTTTTT. This encodes CATSRGLAGAGGELFF.

This chain connects TRBV28 to TRBJ2-7, with a tentative D call TRBD2 (6 bases). Trimming took off 1 base at V and 2 bases at J, with 9 bases between the two ends. CDR3 length equals 14 residues. Looked up from germline, CDR1 is MDHEN and CDR2 is SYDVKM. This CDR3 is CASSLSPGAYEQYF. DNA for the CDR3: TGTGCCAGCAGTTTATCTCCGGGGGCCTACGAGCAGTACTTC.

The J gene is TRBJ2-2, the V gene TRBV7-2; TRBD1 matches 8 bases. V was pared by 3 bases and J by 4 bases, with 4 bases of the junction left unmatched. Looked up from germline, CDR1 is SGHTA and CDR2 is FQGNSA. This CDR3 comprises 15 residues. Written as DNA, the CDR3 is TGTGCCAGCAGCTTCAGGGGGCCGAGCACCGGGGAGCTGTTTTTT. It is translated as CASSFRGPSTGELFF.

This clone has at least ten counts. The chain recombines TRBV25-1 with TRBJ2-3; 8 bases fit TRBD2. Per the germline V gene, CDR1 is MGHDK and CDR2 is SYGVNS. V shed 4 bases and J 0 bases; nucleotides not matched to a gene: 3. The CDR3 covers 15 residues. CDR3 coding DNA: TGTGCCAGCAGTGGACCTAGCGGGAGCACAGATACGCAGTATTTT. It encodes CASSGPSGSTDTQYF.

This rearrangement joins TRBV5-1 to TRBJ2-7; no reliable D call. This CDR3 region has 13 residues. Trimming removed 0 bases from V and 4 bases from J, with 8 bases in between. Germline values: CDR1 SGHRS, CDR2 YFSETQ. CDR3 sequence (DNA): TGCGCCAGCAGCTTGGCGGCGGAATACGAGCAGTACTTC. Its protein product is CASSLAAEYEQYF. The full variable domain, completed using reference TRBV5-1 and TRBJ2-7, is KAGVTQTPRYLIKTRGQQVTLSCSPISGHRSVSWYQQTPGQGLQFLFEYFSETQRNKGNFPGRFSGRQFSNSRSEMNVSTLELGDSALYLCASSLAAEYEQYFGPGTRLTVT.

CDR3 protein: CASSQAETGVSNTGELFF. The CDR3 nucleotides are TGTGCCAGCAGCCAAGCCGAGACAGGGGTTTCGAACACCGGGGAGCTGTTTTTT. The chain is built from TRBV3-1 (or the pseudogene TRBV3-2) and TRBJ2-2, with TRBD1 matching 8 bases. Germline CDR1 reads LGHDT; CDR2 reads YNNKEL (reference sequence). The ends lost 1 base at V and 0 bases at J; junction bases unmatched: 7. The CDR3 length is 18 residues.

CDR3: CASSPSDSEYGYTF. In DNA form, the CDR3 reads TGCGCCAGCAGCCCCTCGGACAGCGAGTATGGCTACACCTTC. V is TRBV10-2 and J is TRBJ1-2; D is perhaps TRBD1 (6 bases). The CDR3 sequence is 14 residues long. Trimming removed 6 bases at V and 5 bases at J, with 16 bases between. CDR1 is WSHSY, CDR2 SAAADI, per germline.

The chain employs TRBV6-5 and TRBJ1-4, with D maybe TRBD1 (6 bases). Germline loops: CDR1 MNHEY, CDR2 SVGAGI. V lost 6 bases, J lost 5 bases, and 13 bases lay in between. The CDR3 runs 14 residues. CDR3 DNA sequence: TGTGCCAGCAGATGGACAGACTCGAATGAAAAACTGTTTTTT. Protein: CASRWTDSNEKLFF.

V is TRBV9 and J is TRBJ2-1, with TRBD2 matching over 9 bases. V lost 3 bases to trimming and J lost 4 bases; unmatched junction nucleotides: 5. The CDR3 extends over 15 amino acids. Germline loops: CDR1 SGDLS, CDR2 YYNGEE. In DNA form, the CDR3 reads TGTGCCAGCAGCGCCCGACTAGCGGTATACAATGAGCAGTTCTTC. It yields the protein CASSARLAVYNEQFF.

The chain joins TRBV7-2 to TRBJ2-7; TRBD1 might be the D (6 bases). V dropped 4 bases and J dropped 4 bases, with 8 bases sitting between them. This CDR3 is built from 12 residues. Germline CDR1 reads SGHTA; CDR2 reads FQGNSA. CDR3 bases: TGTGCCAGCAGCTCGACAGGTTACGAGCAGTACTTC. Protein: CASSSTGYEQYF. Full variable domain (outside the CDR3, taken from reference TRBV7-2 and TRBJ2-7): GAGVSQSPSNKVTEKGKDVELRCDPISGHTALYWYRQSLGQGLEFLIYFQGNSAPDKSGLPSDRFSAERTGGSVSTLTIQRTQQEDSAVYLCASSSTGYEQYFGPGTRLTVT.

This chain links TRBV24-1 with TRBJ2-7; D is perhaps TRBD1 (5 bases). Germline lookup yields CDR1 KGHDR and CDR2 SFDVKD. V dropped 0 bases and J dropped 6 bases, with 8 bases sitting between them. This CDR3 has 13 amino acids. In nucleotides, the CDR3 is TGTGCCACCAGTGATTTGCAAGGGGTCGAGCAGTACTTC. Translation: CATSDLQGVEQYF.

V gene TRBV6-5 combines with J gene TRBJ1-1, with 11 nucleotides matching TRBD1. With 6 bases clipped from V and 4 bases from J, the junction kept 7 bases outside the gene matches. This CDR3 comprises 15 residues. Germline V lookup: CDR1 MNHEY, CDR2 SVGAGI. The CDR3 bases are TGTGCCAGCAGGAACGGACAGGGGGCAGGCACTGAAGCTTTCTTT. It encodes CASRNGQGAGTEAFF.

The chain links TRBV6-2 or TRBV6-3 to TRBJ2-7; D call uncertain. The germline gives CDR1 MNHEY, CDR2 SVGEGT. Trimming removed 0 bases at V and 1 base at J, with 13 bases between. The CDR3 contains 16 residues. CDR3 in DNA: TGTGCCAGCAGTTACTCGAGGCAAACCGAATCCTACGAGCAGTACTTC. Its protein is CASSYSRQTESYEQYF.

The chain employs TRBV19 and TRBJ1-2, with 7 bases fitting TRBD1. The V and J ends lost 5 bases and 5 bases, in that order; junction bases with no gene match: 8. This CDR3 has 14 amino acids. Germline CDR1 is LNHDA and CDR2 is SQIVND (reference sequence). DNA for the CDR3: TGTGCCAGTAGTCTCCAAGGGGGCGTGTATGGCTACACCTTC. Translation: CASSLQGGVYGYTF.

The rearrangement uses TRBV9 and TRBJ2-7; a possible D gene is TRBD1 (6 bases). The CDR3 has 16 residues. The V and J ends lost 0 bases and 5 bases respectively, with 18 bases between them. CDR1 is SGDLS, CDR2 YYNGEE, per germline. The CDR3: CASSVAPTGTFDEQYF. CDR3 nucleotide sequence: TGTGCCAGCAGCGTAGCCCCCACAGGGACCTTCGACGAGCAGTACTTC.

CDR3 sequence (DNA): TGTGCCAGCAGCCAGTATGGGACTAGCGGGTCCGCCTACAATGAGCAGTTCTTC. Translated, it gives CASSQYGTSGSAYNEQFF. The chain recombines TRBV4-2 with TRBJ2-1, with 12 bases identical to TRBD2. The CDR3 has 18 residues. CDR1 and CDR2 from the germline V gene are LGHNA and YNFKEQ. The V gene end was trimmed by 3 bases and the J gene end by 2 bases; junction bases not matched to a gene: 8.

This chain uses TRBV24-1 with TRBJ2-1, with a weak D call TRBD2 (6 bases). CDR1 is KGHDR, CDR2 SFDVKD, per germline. The CDR3 is 18 amino acids. V was clipped by 4 bases and J by 1 base, with 19 bases between them. CDR3 coding DNA: TGTGCCACCAGTGAAGCCGACTATGGCGGGAATTCCTACAATGAGCAGTTCTTC. It encodes CATSEADYGGNSYNEQFF.

J is TRBJ2-7 and V is TRBV5-6, with 8 bases that match TRBD2. From germline, CDR1 is SGHDT and CDR2 YYEEEE. J lost 0 bases, V lost 3 bases, and 5 bases had no gene match. This CDR3 has 15 residues. The CDR3, as DNA: TGTGCCAGCAGCTCCGGGAGGGGGAGCTCCTACGAGCAGTACTTC. Amino acids: CASSSGRGSSYEQYF.

V usage is TRBV28 and J usage is TRBJ2-7, with 9 bases fitting TRBD1. Germline-derived CDR1 and CDR2 are MDHEN and SYDVKM. There are 15 residues in the CDR3. Trimming took 5 bases from V and 4 from J; bases not matched to a gene: 9. The CDR3 region is CASSRAAQGAYEQYF. CDR3 bases: TGTGCCAGCAGTCGTGCCGCACAGGGGGCTTACGAGCAGTACTTC.